This T cell receptor (beta chain) was captured by sequencing in a study of cytomegalovirus exposure and HLA in healthy donors. Study observations and caveats: A list of 164 TCR beta chains associated with cytomegalovirus was given. Some segments of the V type, notably TRBV6-2 and TRBV6-3, were excluded as indistinguishable. TCR beta V- and J-gene trimming, according to a later analysis, was linked to a missense DCLRE1C variant. Cytomegalovirus status was reportedly diagnosed by the classifier with high sensitivity and specificity.

A word on this clone: Its antigen is still unknown.

V trimming: 4 bases; J trimming: 2 bases; junction bases outside the gene matches: 5. This CDR3 contains 16 residues. Germline V gene lookup returns CDR1 SGHTA and CDR2 FQGNSA. PCR was performed using 60 Vbeta and 13 Jbeta primers. The protocol was immunoSEQ multiplex PCR, while the TCRdb copy is restricted to in-frame clones and leaves out a portion. The data contain more than 150,000 clones, approximately 80% of them singletons. The chain employs TRBV7-2 and TRBJ2-3; TRBD2 matches at 11 bases. Sequenced sample: PBMCs. The sequence came from a woman in her fifties or sixties in good health and CMV-seropositive. The CDR3 reads CASSSRTSGFTDTQYF. CDR3 bases: TGTGCCAGCAGCTCGAGGACTAGCGGGTTCACAGATACGCAGTATTTT.